This T cell receptor (beta chain) appears in the sequencing data of a study of shared clonotypes between healthy human individuals. Study-wide background: Each donor's CD4 naive and CD4 memory cells filled three plates apiece, CD8 naive two, and CD8 memory one.

Naive CD8 isolation took CD45RO-negative cells positively selected for CCR7 and excluded terminally differentiated effector memory CD45RA+ cells. Findings of the study overall: Generation probabilities were higher for clonotypes shared across all four sorted-subset donors than for unshared ones.

A single count supports this clone. Its antigen is as yet unknown. Using immunoSEQ multiplex PCR, the repertoire was profiled, and TCRdb retains in-frame clones only, with some absent. The table lists approximately 720,000 clones, 92% of them singletons. The CDR3 length is 13 residues. V trimming: 8 bases; J trimming: 6 bases; junction bases outside the gene matches: 6. CDR1 and CDR2 from the germline V gene are KGHSH and LQKENI. This chain joins TRBV18 and TRBJ1-4, with 7 bases that match TRBD1. Material for sequencing was naive CD8+ T cells sorted from blood. The receptor was isolated from a man under 40 in good health. In DNA form, the CDR3 reads TGTGCCAGCACCAGGGGGAACGATGAAAAACTGTTTTTT. Translated, it gives CASTRGNDEKLFF.